By its share, the clone carrying this T cell receptor (beta chain) is medium-sized. Study processing details: Estimation of nucleated cell counts relied on the amplification of reference gene primers. The protocol was immunoSEQ multiplex PCR, while the TCRdb copy is restricted to in-frame clones and leaves out a portion. V and J calls and clone size are given by that table; D and trimming were obtained from the DNA. The sample consists of 30,000 to 40,000 clones, about 85% of them appearing once. This sample was included in a study of blood T cell repertoires in COVID-19. Whole-study context: Sites across the United States, Italy and Spain contributed samples from acute and convalescent COVID-19. T cells, B-cell-depleted T cells, or PBMCs provided the cDNA or gDNA that served as material.

From germline, CDR1 is SGHAT and CDR2 FQNNGV. Losses at the gene ends were 5 bases for V and 1 base for J; bases not matched to a gene: 8. CDR3 length equals 16 residues. The sequencing input was peripheral blood. The TCR originated in a man aged 45 to 65 with active or convalescent COVID-19. The gene calls are TRBV11-2 and TRBJ2-3; 8 bases are shared with TRBD2. The CDR3 protein is CASSTMGLVGTDTQYF. The CDR3 DNA follows: TGTGCCAGCAGCACCATGGGACTAGTGGGCACAGATACGCAGTATTTT.